Presented here are 31 T cell receptor beta chains from one specimen sequenced in a study of CD8 T cells in Susac syndrome. An amount of RNA that ranged from roughly 0.5 to 1 ug was reverse transcribed with random hexamers. TCRdb used MiXCR to reprocess the immunoSEQ multiplex PCR reads, holding one entry per CDR3 protein. The table has approximately 190,000 distinct CDR3 sequences, roughly 95% seen once. The material sequenced was CD4+ T cells from PBMCs. All receptors come from a human donor with multiple sclerosis.

The chain recombines TRBV20-1 with TRBJ2-1; tentative D call: TRBD2 (6 bases). The CDR3 loop spans 15 amino acids. Germline V gene lookup returns CDR1 DFQATT and CDR2 SNEGSKA (reference sequence). Trimming left V 0 bases short and J 3 bases short, with 12 bases between. The CDR3 bases are TGCAGTGCTAGAGAAGAGGGACTCCTCTACAATGAGCAGTTCTTC. Translated, it gives CSAREEGLLYNEQFF.

This chain links TRBV6-5 with TRBJ1-2, with 7 bases aligning to TRBD1. The germline CDR1 and CDR2 sequences are MNHEY and SVGAGI. J lost 0 bases, V lost 4 bases, and 8 bases had no gene match. The CDR3 loop spans 16 amino acids. Written as DNA, the CDR3 is TGTGCCAGCAGTTCTACGACAGGGCCAGCTAACTATGGCTACACCTTC. Its protein is CASSSTTGPANYGYTF.

This chain connects TRBV11-1 to TRBJ2-1; D gene uncertain. The CDR3 spans 13 residues. V was cut by 1 base and J by 7 bases, with 8 bases left in between. CDR1 is SGHAT and CDR2 is FQDESV in the germline V gene (reference sequence). The CDR3 coding sequence is TGTGCCAGCAGCTTAGTTCTTCAGAATGAGCAGTTCTTC. As protein: CASSLVLQNEQFF.

The chain has TRBV6-1 and TRBJ2-5; D is possibly TRBD2 (6 bases). Germline assignment: CDR1 MNHNS and CDR2 SASEGT. Trimming took off 8 bases at V and 5 bases at J, with 15 bases between the two ends. The length of the CDR3 is 13 residues. CDR3 loop: CASASGLAETQYF. The DNA for the CDR3 is TGTGCCAGCGCCTCAGGCCTAGCGGAGACCCAGTACTTC.

The chain links TRBV3-1 to TRBJ1-1; maybe TRBD1 (5 bases). The V end lost 0 bases, the J end lost 5 bases, and 13 bases lay between the germline ends. Germline CDR1 reads LGHDT; CDR2 reads YNNKEL (reference sequence). This CDR3 contains 15 residues. The CDR3 region is CASSQDWAGRTEAFF. DNA for the CDR3: TGTGCCAGCAGCCAAGATTGGGCGGGACGGACTGAAGCTTTCTTT.

The chain carries TRBV24-1 and TRBJ2-1; D gene unclear. The CDR3 contains 11 residues. Germline V gene lookup returns CDR1 KGHDR and CDR2 SFDVKD. The V gene lost 9 bases and the J gene lost 0 bases, with 2 bases spanning the gap. The CDR3 nucleotides are TGTGCCACCGGCTCCTACAATGAGCAGTTCTTC. It codes for CATGSYNEQFF.

The CDR3 spells CSARAGAPSEQFF. In nucleotides, the CDR3 is TGCAGTGCTAGAGCGGGGGCCCCGTCTGAGCAGTTCTTC. This chain uses TRBV20-1 with TRBJ2-1; either TRBD1 or TRBD2 may fit D (6 bases each). CDR3 length: 13 amino acids. V gave up 1 base and J gave up 9 bases, with 13 bases separating them. The germline V gene encodes CDR1 DFQATT and CDR2 SNEGSKA (reference sequence).

The chain is built from TRBV9 and TRBJ1-3; no definite D call. Germline values: CDR1 SGDLS, CDR2 YYNGEE. The V gene lost 3 bases and the J gene lost 0 bases, with 10 bases spanning the gap. The CDR3 has 15 amino acids. The CDR3, as DNA: TGTGCCAGCAGCGCGCTTCCCGGCTCTGGAAACACCATATATTTT. Its protein product is CASSALPGSGNTIYF. Based on the CDR3 plus reference TRBV9 and TRBJ1-3, the full variable domain is DSGVTQTPKHLITATGQRVTLRCSPRSGDLSVYWYQQSLDQGLQFLIQYYNGEERAKGNILERFSAQQFPDLHSELNLSSLELGDSALYFCASSALPGSGNTIYFGEGSWLTVV.

Points on this clonotype: One junction end does not reproduce the germline sequence, and a read error may be involved. This chain links TRBV24-1 with TRBJ2-7, with 10 bases that match TRBD1. This CDR3 has 14 amino acids. Germline-derived CDR1 and CDR2 are KGHDR and SFDVKD. Here the CDR3 DNA reads TGTGCCACCAAGACAGGGGGCGCTAGGGGCGAGCAGCACTTC. As protein: CATKTGGARGEQHF.

J is TRBJ2-7 and V is TRBV7-9; D is possibly TRBD1 (7 bases). Germline V gene sequence: CDR1 SEHNR, CDR2 FQNEAQ (reference sequence). Trimming pared 11 bases from V and 4 bases from J, leaving 15 bases between. The CDR3 consists of 12 residues. The CDR3 DNA follows: TGTGCCGGGGGGACAGCACAGTACGAGCAGTACTTC. Translation: CAGGTAQYEQYF.

The chain employs TRBV27 and TRBJ2-7; a possible D gene is TRBD2 (6 bases). From germline, CDR1 is MNHEY and CDR2 SMNVEV (reference sequence). The CDR3 runs to 15 residues. The ends were cut back, 5 bases at V and 1 base at J, with 15 bases in the middle. CDR3 in amino acids: CASSPTWRGSYEQYF. CDR3 in DNA: TGTGCCAGCAGTCCCACCTGGCGGGGATCCTACGAGCAGTACTTC.

The chain has TRBV5-1 and TRBJ2-1; no definite D call. The CDR3 sequence is 15 residues long. V dropped 4 bases and J dropped 4 bases, with 15 bases sitting between them. Germline CDR1 is SGHRS and CDR2 is YFSETQ. CDR3 nucleotide sequence: TGCGCCAGCAGCCCATCCGCGCGAGAGTACAATGAGCAGTTCTTC. It encodes CASSPSAREYNEQFF.

This chain uses TRBV4-2 with TRBJ2-5, with D unclear. The CDR3 consists of 14 residues. Germline V gene sequence: CDR1 LGHNA, CDR2 YNFKEQ. Trimming took off 1 base at V and 2 bases at J, with 8 bases between the two ends. The CDR3 reads CASSQGNGQETQYF. DNA of the CDR3: TGTGCCAGCAGCCAAGGTAACGGGCAAGAGACCCAGTACTTC.

V gene TRBV4-2 combines with J gene TRBJ2-3, with D unresolved. The ends were cut back, 2 bases at V and 1 base at J, with 7 bases in the middle. This CDR3 spans 14 amino acids. The germline CDR1 and CDR2 sequences are LGHNA and YNFKEQ. CDR3 protein: CASSQLDGTDTQYF. CDR3 nucleotide sequence: TGTGCCAGCAGCCAACTAGACGGCACAGATACGCAGTATTTT.

V is TRBV27 and J is TRBJ1-2; a weak D match, TRBD1 (6 bases). Trimming left V 5 bases short and J 3 bases short, with 13 bases between. Germline assignment: CDR1 MNHEY and CDR2 SMNVEV (reference sequence). The CDR3 length is 14 residues. The CDR3 coding sequence is TGTGCCAGCAGTCCAGACAGGTCCCACTATGGCTACACCTTC. Amino acids: CASSPDRSHYGYTF.

V is TRBV2 and J is TRBJ1-2; D not certain. This CDR3 has 13 residues. Germline V gene lookup returns CDR1 SNHLY and CDR2 FYNNEI. V dropped 6 bases and J dropped 8 bases, with 16 bases sitting between them. CDR3 bases: TGTGCCAGCAGCCATGGTCGTCTTGGGGGCTACACCTTC. Residues: CASSHGRLGGYTF. The full variable domain, in which reference TRBV2 and TRBJ1-2 provide the parts outside the CDR3, is EPEVTQTPSHQVTQMGQEVILRCVPISNHLYFYWYRQILGQKVEFLVSFYNNEISEKSEIFDDQFSVERPDGSNFTLKIRSTKLEDSAMYFCASSHGRLGGYTFGSGTRLTVV.

The rearrangement joins TRBV12-5 to TRBJ2-7; TRBD2 matches at 7 bases. The CDR3 has 12 amino acids. Germline CDR1 and CDR2: LGHNT and FRNRAP. The ends lost 5 bases at V and 9 bases at J; junction bases unmatched: 7. In nucleotides, the CDR3 is TGTGCTAGTGGTGGCGGGAGAGATTTGCAGTACTTC. Translated: CASGGGRDLQYF. Combining the CDR3 with reference TRBV12-5 and TRBJ2-7 gives the whole variable domain DARVTQTPRHKVTEMGQEVTMRCQPILGHNTVFWYRQTMMQGLELLAYFRNRAPLDDSGMPKDRFSAEMPDATLATLKIQPSEPRDSAVYFCASGGGRDLQYFGPGTRLTVT.

This chain links TRBV30 with TRBJ2-7; D may be TRBD2 (6 bases). V lost 8 bases, J lost 7 bases, and 12 bases lay in between. The CDR3 extends over 10 amino acids. Per the germline V gene, CDR1 is GTSNPN and CDR2 is SVGIG (reference sequence). CDR3: CAGGRREQYF. The CDR3 DNA is TGTGCCGGGGGGAGGAGGGAGCAGTACTTC.

In its sample, this clonotype was seen once. The chain has TRBV5-1 and TRBJ1-5, with no clear D. The ends were cut back, 2 bases at V and 0 bases at J, with 6 bases in the middle. CDR3 length: 14 amino acids. Germline CDR1 is SGHRS and CDR2 is YFSETQ. CDR3 loop: CASSLTPSNQPQHF. CDR3 sequence (DNA): TGCGCCAGCAGCTTAACCCCTAGCAATCAGCCCCAGCATTTT.

This chain uses TRBV27 with TRBJ1-2; maybe TRBD1 (6 bases). Germline V lookup: CDR1 MNHEY, CDR2 SMNVEV (reference sequence). Trimming took 1 base from V and 8 from J, leaving 20 bases between them. CDR3 size: 16 residues. CDR3 bases: TGTGCCAGCAGTTTATACGGGGCGGGGCAGGGGTACGGCTACACCTTC. Translating it yields CASSLYGAGQGYGYTF.

The rearrangement uses TRBV18 and TRBJ2-7; D may match TRBD1 or TRBD2 (5 bases each). Per the germline V gene, CDR1 is KGHSH and CDR2 is LQKENI. The germline V and J ends were trimmed by 3 bases and 3 bases, with 12 bases remaining between them. The CDR3 has 14 residues. The CDR3: CASSPPGPDYEQYF. As DNA, the CDR3 is TGTGCCAGCTCACCGCCGGGACCAGACTACGAGCAGTACTTC.

The chain's CDR3 is CASSLAGPADTQYF. The CDR3 coding sequence is TGCGCCAGCAGCCTAGCGGGACCCGCAGATACGCAGTATTTT. The genes are TRBV5-1 and TRBJ2-3; 9 bases are a match to TRBD2. The V gene's germline CDR1 is SGHRS and CDR2 YFSETQ. With V trimmed by 4 bases and J by 4 bases, 4 bases remained unmatched. The CDR3 runs to 14 residues.

The chain employs TRBV19 and TRBJ1-5; 7 bases are shared with TRBD1. Per the germline V gene, CDR1 is LNHDA and CDR2 is SQIVND (reference sequence). This CDR3 has 15 amino acids. After removal of 1 base from V and 2 bases from J, the junction contained 2 bases not matched to a gene. The CDR3 is CASSIAGTGNQPQHF. The CDR3 DNA follows: TGTGCCAGTAGTATAGCCGGGACAGGCAATCAGCCCCAGCATTTT.

This clonotype showed up just once. V usage is TRBV24-1 and J usage is TRBJ2-1; D gene uncertain. The germline CDR1 and CDR2 sequences are KGHDR and SFDVKD. CDR3 size: 13 residues. With 3 bases removed from V and 12 bases from J, the gap between germline ends came to 14 bases. The CDR3: CATSDLEPGGQFF. The CDR3 DNA is TGTGCCACCAGTGATCTAGAGCCCGGCGGGCAGTTCTTC.

This chain links TRBV20-1 with TRBJ2-3; the D gene is possibly TRBD2 (6 bases). The V and J ends lost 2 bases and 6 bases respectively, with 9 bases between them. Per the germline V gene, CDR1 is DFQATT and CDR2 is SNEGSKA (reference sequence). The CDR3 contains 12 residues. In DNA form, the CDR3 reads TGCAGTGCTAGAACGGGAGTGGATACGCAGTATTTT. Its translation: CSARTGVDTQYF.

J is TRBJ1-2 and V is TRBV6-2 or TRBV6-3; tentatively, D is TRBD1 (5 bases). The CDR3 loop spans 15 amino acids. Germline-derived CDR1 and CDR2 are MNHEY and SVGEGT. V lost 7 bases to trimming and J lost 4 bases, with 19 bases between them. CDR3 sequence: CASNVRGPGGYGYTF. DNA for the CDR3: TGTGCCAGCAACGTCCGGGGCCCTGGAGGCTATGGCTACACCTTC.

The J gene is TRBJ2-5, the V gene TRBV3-1; D ambiguous. The CDR3 totals 15 residues. V dropped 0 bases and J dropped 0 bases, with 8 bases sitting between them. Germline V lookup: CDR1 LGHDT, CDR2 YNNKEL (reference sequence). This CDR3 is CASSQEGVYQETQYF. In DNA, the CDR3 is TGTGCCAGCAGCCAAGAAGGAGTGTACCAAGAGACCCAGTACTTC.

CDR3 nucleotide sequence: TGCAGCGTTGTACGGGGCCTCCCGACGAATACGCAGTATTTT. Protein product: CSVVRGLPTNTQYF. The chain joins TRBV29-1 to TRBJ2-3; TRBD1 or TRBD2 may be the D gene (5 bases each). The CDR3 totals 14 residues. The V end lost 4 bases, the J end lost 7 bases, and 18 bases lay between the germline ends. Germline V lookup: CDR1 SQVTM, CDR2 ANQGSEA.

The chain couples TRBV3-1 to TRBJ1-6; D is unresolved. The V end lost 3 bases, the J end lost 8 bases, and 5 bases lay between the germline ends. This CDR3 comprises 12 residues. The germline V gene has CDR1 LGHDT and CDR2 YNNKEL (reference sequence). DNA for the CDR3: TGTGCCAGCAGCCACCTCGATTCACCCCTCCACTTT. Its protein is CASSHLDSPLHF.

The J gene is TRBJ1-5, the V gene TRBV7-9, with D possibly TRBD1 on 6 matching bases. CDR1 is SEHNR and CDR2 is FQNEAQ in the germline V gene (reference sequence). V gave up 4 bases and J gave up 8 bases, with 6 bases separating them. The CDR3 extends over 11 amino acids. CDR3 loop: CASSSGEPQHF. CDR3 sequence (DNA): TGTGCCAGCAGCTCAGGGGAGCCCCAGCATTTT.

The chain carries TRBV29-1 and TRBJ2-1; TRBD2 matches at 10 bases. The V gene end was trimmed by 3 bases and the J gene end by 3 bases; junction bases not matched to a gene: 2. CDR1 SQVTM and CDR2 ANQGSEA come from the germline V gene. The CDR3 runs 14 residues. The CDR3 sequence: CSVEASGSYNEQFF. CDR3 in DNA: TGCAGCGTTGAGGCTAGCGGGAGCTACAATGAGCAGTTCTTC.